Described below is a single TCR beta chain sequence and its context. What it binds is not known. The data belong to a study of CD8 T cells in ankylosing spondylitis. Each TCR beta library was made by quantitative 5'-RACE that incorporated molecular barcodes. TCRdb re-called the 5' RACE reads with MiXCR, one entry per CDR3 protein. The sample contains about 240,000 distinct CDR3 sequences, around 10% of which appear only once. The length of the CDR3 is 14 residues. Germline CDR1 is SGHVS and CDR2 is FQNEAQ. V was clipped by 6 bases and J by 6 bases; unmatched bases: 10. General study findings and limits: A TCR beta motif made of fewer than ten highly homologous variants seemed typical of ankylosing spondylitis blood. Enrichment of disease-linked clones was reportedly significant in matched ankylosing spondylitis synovial fluid. Clones linked to disease, bearing a CD8+ phenotype, were relatively rare in peripheral blood.

This receptor was obtained from a male donor with ankylosing spondylitis or in good health (not recorded which). The chain couples TRBV7-8 to TRBJ1-1, with 7 bases that match TRBD1. The specimen sequenced was blood, either unsorted or a sorted T cell fraction (not recorded which). DNA of the CDR3: TGTGCCAGCAGAAACCTACAGGGGTGGCCTGAAGCTTTCTTT. This sequence encodes CASRNLQGWPEAFF.